This T cell receptor (beta chain) is drawn from a study of shared clonotypes between healthy human individuals. Looking at the study overall: Each donor's CD4 naive and CD4 memory cells filled three plates apiece, CD8 naive two, and CD8 memory one.

Germline values: CDR1 LNHNV, CDR2 YYDKDF (reference sequence). V lost 0 bases to trimming and J lost 3 bases, with 12 bases between them. The CDR3 is 15 residues long. Overall study findings and caveats: Incompleteness in sorted-subset sequencing, despite large depth, was shown by rarefaction. The authors expected sequencing depth to affect clonotype sharing among donors.

Libraries were prepared by immunoSEQ multiplex PCR; TCRdb keeps only in-frame clonotypes and omits some of them. The sample contains 1.6 million or so clones, just under 99% of which appear only once. About this clone: Its antigen remains unidentified.

The chain uses TRBV15 and TRBJ2-7, with no clear D. The sequencing sample was made of naive CD4+ T cells sorted from blood. Subset indicated: CD45RA+ positively selected. The sequence was collected from a man between 25 and 39 years old in good health. CDR3 amino acids: CATSREVARDYEQYF. The CDR3 DNA reads as TGTGCCACCAGCAGAGAAGTAGCCAGAGACTACGAGCAGTACTTC.